What follows is one T cell receptor (beta chain) and its context. Its antigen is not identified. The data stem from a study of blood T cells in healthy people across ages. Whole-study results and caveats: Roughly linearly, TCR beta diversity per million T cells fell as age increased.

The CDR3 is made up of 16 amino acids. Germline CDR1 is SGHTA and CDR2 is FQGTGA. The V end lost 1 base, the J end lost 6 bases, and 16 bases lay between the germline ends. Combining a sample-barcoded 5' primer with a J-beta primer mix, a second PCR ran for roughly 7 to 11 cycles. TCRdb recomputed calls from the 5' RACE reads with MiXCR, one row per CDR3 protein. The table records some 700,000 distinct CDR3 sequences, roughly 41% of them present only once. Extraction of total RNA produced a minimum of 5 micrograms from each sample. This TCR was sampled from a woman aged 55-70 years in good health. V is TRBV7-3 and J is TRBJ2-1, with D possibly being TRBD1 or TRBD2 (6 bases each). Sequences were obtained from blood. CDR3 amino acids: CASSLNSGARGNEQFF. In DNA, the CDR3 is TGTGCCAGCAGCTTAAACTCGGGGGCCCGGGGCAATGAGCAGTTCTTC.